What follows are 24 T cell receptor beta chains derived from one specimen sequenced in a study of T-cell reconstitution after alpha-beta-depleted transplantation in children. Unique molecular identifiers tagged the TCRbeta library. TCRdb used MiXCR to reprocess the PCR reads, holding one entry per CDR3 protein. The sample carries some 310,000 distinct CDR3 sequences, approximately 23% recorded once. The material sequenced was PBMCs, mostly from graft donor cells, taken 180 days after TCRalphabeta/CD19-depleted stem cell transplant. The source of these receptors is a male patient aged 10 to 17 who had a stem cell transplant for acute lymphoblastic leukemia, so the T cells may come from the graft donor.

This clonotype was seen only a few times. The rearrangement joins TRBV27 to TRBJ2-1, with 7 bases matching TRBD1. CDR1 is MNHEY and CDR2 is SMNVEV in the germline V gene (reference sequence). This CDR3 is built from 14 residues. After removal of 7 bases from V and 3 bases from J, the junction contained 6 bases not matched to a gene. The CDR3 here is CASTPGQNYNEQFF. DNA for the CDR3: TGTGCCAGCACCCCGGGACAGAACTACAATGAGCAGTTCTTC.

CDR3 bases: TGCGCCAGCACCCCCGGACTAAACTCCTACAATGAGCAGTTCTTC. Its translation: CASTPGLNSYNEQFF. This chain links TRBV5-1 with TRBJ2-1; D possibly corresponds to TRBD2 (6 bases). The CDR3 length is 15 residues. Germline V lookup: CDR1 SGHRS, CDR2 YFSETQ. With 6 bases removed from V and 0 bases from J, the gap between germline ends came to 13 bases.

The J gene is TRBJ2-7, the V gene TRBV20-1; possible D gene TRBD2, 6 bases. In germline, CDR1 is DFQATT, CDR2 SNEGSKA (reference sequence). With 3 bases removed from V and 7 bases from J, the gap between germline ends came to 19 bases. The CDR3 is 14 residues long. Written as DNA, the CDR3 is TGCAGTGCTAGCTCACGACTAGTTTCGGGGGAGCAGTACTTC. Amino acids: CSASSRLVSGEQYF.

The chain has TRBV5-1 and TRBJ2-7, with 9 bases matching TRBD1. The germline gives CDR1 SGHRS, CDR2 YFSETQ. The CDR3 extends over 12 amino acids. The V gene end was trimmed by 4 bases and the J gene end by 5 bases; junction bases not matched to a gene: 1. DNA of the CDR3: TGCGCCAGCAGCGGGACAGGGCACGAGCAGTACTTC. It encodes CASSGTGHEQYF.

This clonotype occurred many times. The rearrangement joins TRBV15 to TRBJ2-7; D ambiguous. Trimming pared 1 base from V and 2 bases from J, leaving 9 bases between. CDR3 size: 14 residues. Per germline, CDR1 LNHNV and CDR2 YYDKDF (reference sequence). The CDR3 DNA reads TGTGCCACCAGCAGAGTGGTGGCGACCTACGAGCAGTACTTC. Residues: CATSRVVATYEQYF.

V is TRBV12-3 or TRBV12-4 and J is TRBJ1-2; D uncertain. The CDR3 extends over 16 amino acids. Trimming left V 6 bases short and J 4 bases short, with 21 bases between. The CDR3 coding sequence is TGTGCCAGCAGCCCCCGAAAACCCATGATTCTCTATGGCTACACCTTC. Its translation: CASSPRKPMILYGYTF.

The chain employs TRBV12-3 or TRBV12-4 and TRBJ1-1; D is ambiguous. Deletions cut 6 bases from V and 5 bases from J, with 13 bases between. CDR3 length: 13 amino acids. This CDR3 reads CASRLVEGTEAFF. The CDR3 DNA reads as TGTGCCAGCAGGCTAGTAGAGGGAACTGAAGCTTTCTTT.

Only one count was recorded for this clonotype. Relative to the germline gene, one junction end is altered; a read error may explain this. V usage is TRBV7-6 and J usage is TRBJ2-3, with a tentative D call TRBD1 (6 bases). CDR3 size: 15 residues. Germline CDR1 and CDR2: SGHVS and FNYEAQ. In nucleotides, the CDR3 is TGTGCCAGCAGCACCGGGACAATCCGTGCAGATACGCAATATTTT. Protein: CASSTGTIRADTQYF.

The chain links TRBV7-2 to TRBJ2-3; D ambiguous. Germline V gene sequence: CDR1 SGHTA, CDR2 FQGNSA. The CDR3 sequence is 15 residues long. With 1 base removed from V and 7 bases from J, the gap between germline ends came to 15 bases. In DNA, the CDR3 is TGTGCCAGCAGCTTAGTGCACGTCCGGGTAAATACGCAGTATTTT. Its protein is CASSLVHVRVNTQYF.

The genes are TRBV7-6 and TRBJ2-1; D gene uncertain. Germline V lookup: CDR1 SGHVS, CDR2 FNYEAQ. The CDR3 covers 13 residues. Deletions cut 10 bases from V and 1 base from J, with 11 bases between. The CDR3 sequence: CATREGSYNEQFF. CDR3 bases: TGTGCCACAAGGGAAGGATCCTACAATGAGCAGTTCTTC.

This clonotype was seen a handful of times. The J gene is TRBJ1-1, the V gene TRBV7-6; 10 nucleotides agree with TRBD1. The CDR3 runs to 13 residues. Trimming removed 4 bases from V and 6 bases from J; junction bases left unmatched: 2. Germline CDR1 and CDR2: SGHVS and FNYEAQ. CDR3: CASSYGQGAEAFF. CDR3 coding DNA: TGTGCCAGCAGCTATGGACAGGGGGCTGAAGCTTTCTTT.

The V gene is TRBV5-6, the J gene TRBJ1-1, with 7 bases aligning to TRBD1. V shed 3 bases and J 3 bases; nucleotides not matched to a gene: 5. The CDR3 sequence is 14 residues long. The germline CDR1 and CDR2 sequences are SGHDT and YYEEEE. CDR3 bases: TGTGCCAGCAGCTATAGACAGGGCGACACTGAAGCTTTCTTT. Amino acids: CASSYRQGDTEAFF.

This clonotype has ten or more counts. The junction differs from germline at one of its ends, possibly a read error. The chain couples TRBV9 to TRBJ2-1; the match to TRBD1 covers 12 bases. The CDR3 covers 15 residues. The germline V gene encodes CDR1 SGDLS and CDR2 YYNGEE. CDR3 coding DNA: TGCGCCAGCAGCGGGGGACAGGGGGCATACAATGAGCAGTTCTTC. Translating it yields CASSGGQGAYNEQFF.

This chain links TRBV28 with TRBJ1-1; 9 bases align to TRBD1. The germline V gene has CDR1 MDHEN and CDR2 SYDVKM. Unmatched junction bases numbered 5, after V lost 7 bases and J lost 5 bases. CDR3 length: 13 residues. CDR3 sequence reads: CASNTGGETEAFF. CDR3 nucleotides: TGTGCCAGCAACACAGGGGGCGAAACTGAAGCTTTCTTT.

This clonotype was detected a few times. The rearrangement joins TRBV4-1 to TRBJ2-5; a weak D match, TRBD2 (5 bases). V lost 5 bases and J 5 bases, leaving 24 bases between the germline ends. Germline V lookup: CDR1 MGHRA, CDR2 YSYEKL. This CDR3 comprises 17 residues. The DNA for the CDR3 is TGCGCCAGCAGCTCCCTAGGACTCCTACGGGGTTCGGAGACCCAGTACTTC. This sequence encodes CASSSLGLLRGSETQYF.

The V and J genes are TRBV7-6 and TRBJ1-2, with no clear D. In germline, CDR1 is SGHVS, CDR2 FNYEAQ. This CDR3 spans 13 amino acids. V shed 0 bases and J shed 6 bases, with 8 bases lying between them. The CDR3 here is CASSLALGNGYTF. The CDR3 bases are TGTGCCAGCAGCTTAGCGTTGGGCAATGGCTACACCTTC.

The chain has TRBV25-1 and TRBJ2-7; D unresolved. CDR3 length: 13 residues. Germline lookup yields CDR1 MGHDK and CDR2 SYGVNS. Trimming removed 7 bases from V and 0 bases from J, with 10 bases in between. In DNA, the CDR3 is TGTGCCAGCAAGACGGAGAGCTCCTACGAGCAGTACTTC. Translation gives CASKTESSYEQYF.

Many counts were recorded for this clonotype. V and J are TRBV6-1 and TRBJ2-4; TRBD2 aligns across 12 bases. With 6 bases clipped from V and 4 bases from J, the junction kept 4 bases outside the gene matches. The CDR3 covers 15 residues. The germline gives CDR1 MNHNS, CDR2 SASEGT. The DNA for the CDR3 is TGTGCCAGCAGATCCGGGACTAGCGGGAAAAACATTCAGTACTTC. Protein product: CASRSGTSGKNIQYF.

This clonotype was recorded a few times. This chain connects TRBV20-1 to TRBJ2-1; possible D gene TRBD2, 6 bases. The CDR3 totals 13 residues. Trimming pared 5 bases from V and 10 bases from J, leaving 18 bases between. Germline V gene lookup returns CDR1 DFQATT and CDR2 SNEGSKA (reference sequence). The CDR3 bases are TGCAGTGCTGGCGGGACCACCAATTGGGAGCAGTTCTTC. Translation gives CSAGGTTNWEQFF.

The V gene is TRBV24-1, the J gene TRBJ2-1; D not certain. V was clipped by 3 bases and J by 0 bases, with 5 bases between them. Germline V lookup: CDR1 KGHDR, CDR2 SFDVKD. The CDR3 is 14 residues long. The CDR3 DNA follows: TGTGCCACCAGTGATGAGAGCTCCTACAATGAGCAGTTCTTC. It encodes CATSDESSYNEQFF.

The V gene is TRBV20-1, the J gene TRBJ2-1; 9 bases match TRBD1. Germline CDR1 is DFQATT and CDR2 is SNEGSKA (reference sequence). The CDR3 is 12 residues long. The CDR3 here is CRATQGANEQFF. CDR3 sequence (DNA): TGCAGGGCAACACAGGGGGCCAATGAGCAGTTCTTC.

This clonotype was detected a few times. This chain links TRBV20-1 with TRBJ1-6, with D tentatively TRBD1 (5 bases). Germline assignment: CDR1 DFQATT and CDR2 SNEGSKA (reference sequence). V was cut by 3 bases and J by 5 bases, with 14 bases left in between. This CDR3 has 15 residues. The CDR3, as DNA: TGCAGTGCTAGTCCAGTCTGGACAAATAATTCACCCCTCCACTTT. Its protein is CSASPVWTNNSPLHF.

Remarks on this clonotype: A single base separates this from a much larger clone, so it may be a read error. The chain links TRBV10-3 to TRBJ2-3, with a tentative D call TRBD2 (6 bases). CDR1 and CDR2 (germline): ENHRY, SYGVKD. The CDR3 consists of 15 residues. CDR3 nucleotide sequence: TGTGCCATCAGTGAGTCTAGCGGACGCACAGATACGCCGTATTTT. The encoded protein is CAISESSGRTDTPYF.

V usage is TRBV5-1 and J usage is TRBJ2-5; no reliable D call. There are 13 residues in the CDR3. Germline-derived CDR1 and CDR2 are SGHRS and YFSETQ. Trimming pared 0 bases from V and 7 bases from J, leaving 10 bases between. CDR3 amino acids: CASSLVAEWTQYF. CDR3 in DNA: TGCGCCAGCAGCTTGGTGGCAGAGTGGACCCAGTACTTC. Based on the CDR3 plus reference TRBV5-1 and TRBJ2-5, the full variable domain is KAGVTQTPRYLIKTRGQQVTLSCSPISGHRSVSWYQQTPGQGLQFLFEYFSETQRNKGNFPGRFSGRQFSNSRSEMNVSTLELGDSALYLCASSLVAEWTQYFGPGTRLLVL.